Below are 29 T cell receptor beta chains sequenced from a single sample in a study of T cell repertoires in cytomegalovirus infection. Each CDR3 protein is one row after TCRdb ran MiXCR on the reads. The table records about 890,000 distinct CDR3 sequences, about a third of them present only once. Their antigen targets remain unknown. The specimen was cultured CD8+ T cells from PBMCs, collected from culture after CMV antigen stimulation. These receptors came from a human donor in good health (CMV status not recorded). Some clones in this sample may be carry-over from other donors' samples.

The V and J genes are TRBV6-5 and TRBJ2-1, with TRBD2 matching 13 bases. This CDR3 region has 17 residues. Unmatched junction bases numbered 10, after V lost 2 bases and J lost 9 bases. Per germline, CDR1 MNHEY and CDR2 SVGAGI. In nucleotides, the CDR3 is TGTGCCAGCAGTTACAAACTAGCGGGGGGGTTTTTGATTGAGCAGTTCTTC. It codes for CASSYKLAGGFLIEQFF.

This clonotype was counted between two and nine times. This chain uses TRBV20-1 with TRBJ1-1; D gene uncertain. The CDR3 extends over 15 amino acids. Germline-derived CDR1 and CDR2 are DFQATT and SNEGSKA (reference sequence). V gave up 3 bases and J gave up 0 bases, with 14 bases separating them. The CDR3: CSASDRAPLNTEAFF. CDR3 coding DNA: TGCAGTGCTAGTGATAGGGCTCCCCTGAACACTGAAGCTTTCTTT.

The V and J genes are TRBV6-6 and TRBJ2-1; tentatively, D is TRBD1 or TRBD2 (5 bases each). V lost 4 bases to trimming and J lost 8 bases, with 12 bases between them. Germline assignment: CDR1 MNHNY and CDR2 SVGAGI (reference sequence). The CDR3 is made up of 13 amino acids. CDR3 protein: CASSWTPGHEQFF. The DNA for the CDR3 is TGTGCCAGCAGTTGGACTCCGGGGCATGAGCAGTTCTTC.

This clonotype was counted between two and nine times. The genes are TRBV6-5 and TRBJ1-5; D is unresolved. V gave up 4 bases and J gave up 0 bases, with 7 bases separating them. This CDR3 contains 14 residues. Germline loops: CDR1 MNHEY, CDR2 SVGAGI. DNA for the CDR3: TGTGCCAGCAGTTCTCACTATAGCAATCAGCCCCAGCATTTT. Translation gives CASSSHYSNQPQHF.

This clonotype was detected ten times or more. V is TRBV7-8 and J is TRBJ1-1, with 10 bases fitting TRBD1. The CDR3 length is 15 residues. V was clipped by 4 bases and J by 4 bases; unmatched bases: 6. Germline V CDR1 and CDR2: SGHVS, FQNEAQ. The CDR3 DNA is TGTGCCAGCAGCTCGCCGGGACAGGGGTCCACTGAAGCTTTCTTT. It yields the protein CASSSPGQGSTEAFF.

In this sample, this clonotype turned up many times. The CDR3 nucleotides are TGTGCCAGCAGCGTCGGGGCGGGGTCGACCGGGGAGCTGTTTTTT. Translating it yields CASSVGAGSTGELFF. J is TRBJ2-2 and V is TRBV7-6, with D perhaps TRBD2 (6 bases). V was cut by 5 bases and J by 5 bases, with 15 bases left in between. Germline CDR1 and CDR2: SGHVS and FNYEAQ. This CDR3 contains 15 residues.

The V call is TRBV12-3 or TRBV12-4, the J call TRBJ2-7, with D unclear. There are 11 residues in the CDR3. Trimming stripped 8 bases from V and 5 bases from J, with 10 bases between. For the CDR3, the DNA is TGTGCCAGCGGGTCGACGGACGAGCAGTACTTC. It yields the protein CASGSTDEQYF.

The V and J genes are TRBV12-3 or TRBV12-4 and TRBJ1-2; the D gene is possibly TRBD1 (6 bases). V was clipped by 2 bases and J by 7 bases, with 14 bases between them. The CDR3 runs to 14 residues. This chain's CDR3 is CASSLRGAQAGYTF. The DNA for the CDR3 is TGTGCCAGCAGTTTAAGGGGGGCCCAGGCTGGCTACACCTTC.

The rearrangement links TRBV27 to TRBJ2-1, with 11 bases matching TRBD1. V shed 6 bases and J 4 bases; nucleotides not matched to a gene: 5. Germline CDR1 reads MNHEY; CDR2 reads SMNVEV (reference sequence). CDR3 length: 15 residues. The CDR3 bases are TGTGCCAGCAGGACCGGGACAGGGGGGTACAATGAGCAGTTCTTC. Residues: CASRTGTGGYNEQFF.

The rearrangement joins TRBV7-4 to TRBJ2-3; TRBD2 aligns across 8 bases. The V gene's germline CDR1 is SGHVT and CDR2 SQSDAQ. V lost 5 bases to trimming and J lost 5 bases; unmatched junction nucleotides: 9. The CDR3 runs to 15 residues. The DNA of the CDR3 is TGTGCCAGCAGCGGTCAGCGGGGGCCCGGAGATACGCAGTATTTT. It is translated as CASSGQRGPGDTQYF. Based on the CDR3 plus reference TRBV7-4 and TRBJ2-3, the full variable domain is GAGVSQSPRYKVAKRGRDVALRCDSISGHVTLYWYRQTLGQGSEVLTYSQSDAQRDKSGRPSGRFSAERPERSVSTLKIQRTEQGDSAVYLCASSGQRGPGDTQYFGPGTRLTVL.

The table lists this clonotype with a count of one. CDR3 loop: CASSPPGRTGSYEQYF. The DNA of the CDR3 is TGTGCCAGCAGCCCCCCTGGGAGGACAGGGAGTTACGAGCAGTACTTC. This chain links TRBV7-9 with TRBJ2-7; 8 nucleotides match TRBD1. The CDR3 runs to 16 residues. V lost 5 bases to trimming and J lost 4 bases; unmatched junction nucleotides: 13. Germline V lookup: CDR1 SEHNR, CDR2 FQNEAQ (reference sequence).

The table lists this clonotype with a few counts. The chain links TRBV10-3 to TRBJ2-5, with TRBD2 identical over 12 bases. The CDR3 has 18 amino acids. The ends lost 2 bases at V and 1 base at J; junction bases unmatched: 8. The germline V gene has CDR1 ENHRY and CDR2 SYGVKD. CDR3 sequence (DNA): TGTGCCATCAGTGAGCGGCTAGCGGGGGGGCAAGTCCAAGAGACCCAGTACTTC. Translating it yields CAISERLAGGQVQETQYF.

Only a few counts were recorded for this clonotype. This chain joins TRBV15 and TRBJ2-6; 8 positions agree with TRBD1. The J segment lost 1 base and the V segment lost 1 base, leaving 6 bases of the junction unmatched. Germline CDR1 and CDR2: LNHNV and YYDKDF (reference sequence). This CDR3 comprises 18 residues. In nucleotides, the CDR3 is TGTGCCACCAGCAGAGTTCCAGGGGGCGCGTCTGGGGCCAACGTCCTGACTTTC. It specifies CATSRVPGGASGANVLTF.

V and J are TRBV7-9 and TRBJ2-3, with 13 bases fitting TRBD2. CDR3 length: 18 residues. Germline assignment: CDR1 SEHNR and CDR2 FQNEAQ (reference sequence). The junction had 6 bases not matched to a gene; V was cut back by 1 base and J by 2 bases. The CDR3 bases are TGTGCCAGCAGCTTAGGGACTAGCGGGGGACCCCTCACAGATACGCAGTATTTT. Protein: CASSLGTSGGPLTDTQYF.

This clonotype was seen more than once but under ten times. This rearrangement joins TRBV12-3 or TRBV12-4 to TRBJ2-7; the D gene is possibly TRBD2 (6 bases). Trimming pared 2 bases from V and 3 bases from J, leaving 14 bases between. The CDR3 loop spans 15 amino acids. The CDR3 sequence is CASSLRRGTVYEQYF. CDR3 DNA sequence: TGTGCCAGCAGTTTAAGGAGGGGAACCGTCTACGAGCAGTACTTC.

The CDR3 DNA follows: TGTGCCAGTACCGGGAAGGTCGGGGAGCTGTTTTTT. It yields the protein CASTGKVGELFF. This chain connects TRBV12-3 or TRBV12-4 to TRBJ2-2, with D possibly being TRBD2 (5 bases). The V and J ends lost 9 bases and 7 bases respectively, with 12 bases between them. CDR3 length: 12 amino acids.

The rearrangement uses TRBV6-5 and TRBJ2-1; D remains ambiguous. This CDR3 is built from 15 residues. The germline V and J ends were trimmed by 2 bases and 0 bases, with 8 bases remaining between them. The germline CDR1 and CDR2 sequences are MNHEY and SVGAGI. CDR3 nucleotide sequence: TGTGCCAGCAGTTACGCAGTGAGCTCCTACAATGAGCAGTTCTTC. This encodes CASSYAVSSYNEQFF.

V gene TRBV9 combines with J gene TRBJ1-6, with D perhaps TRBD1 (5 bases). This CDR3 has 13 amino acids. Germline loops: CDR1 SGDLS, CDR2 YYNGEE. V shed 3 bases and J shed 10 bases, with 11 bases lying between them. CDR3 in DNA: TGTGCCAGCAGCGCCAGTCGGGGGTCACCCCTCCACTTT. It yields the protein CASSASRGSPLHF.

This clonotype was found many times. The J gene is TRBJ2-3, the V gene TRBV4-1; D uncertain. The V end lost 1 base, the J end lost 8 bases, and 10 bases lay between the germline ends. Germline V gene data show CDR1 as MGHRA and CDR2 as YSYEKL. This CDR3 spans 13 amino acids. Here the CDR3 DNA reads TGCGCCAGCAGCCAAGCCTCAGTGGGTACGCAGTATTTT. Translating gives CASSQASVGTQYF.

In its sample, this clonotype was seen a few times. The chain is built from TRBV9 and TRBJ2-1, with 8 bases that match TRBD2. The ends lost 3 bases at V and 2 bases at J; junction bases unmatched: 4. This CDR3 contains 15 residues. Germline V gene lookup returns CDR1 SGDLS and CDR2 YYNGEE. The chain's CDR3 is CASSDNSGAYNEQFF. The CDR3 DNA is TGTGCCAGCAGCGATAATAGCGGGGCCTACAATGAGCAGTTCTTC. The whole variable domain, remainder taken from reference TRBV9 and TRBJ2-1, is DSGVTQTPKHLITATGQRVTLRCSPRSGDLSVYWYQQSLDQGLQFLIQYYNGEERAKGNILERFSAQQFPDLHSELNLSSLELGDSALYFCASSDNSGAYNEQFFGPGTRLTVL.

The chain is built from TRBV4-1 and TRBJ2-5, with 8 bases that match TRBD2. CDR3 length equals 17 residues. Germline CDR1 and CDR2: MGHRA and YSYEKL. Trimming at V came to 0 bases and at J to 4 bases, leaving 10 bases not matched to a gene. The chain's CDR3 is CASSQEGQRGTLETQYF. CDR3 nucleotide sequence: TGCGCCAGCAGCCAAGAGGGGCAGCGGGGGACCCTAGAGACCCAGTACTTC.

In this sample, this clonotype turned up once. The chain carries TRBV5-1 and TRBJ2-5; 7 nucleotides align to TRBD2. Trimming took 1 base from V and 5 from J; bases not matched to a gene: 11. This CDR3 region has 16 residues. In germline, CDR1 is SGHRS, CDR2 YFSETQ. CDR3 protein: CASSLIIGTMGETQYF. The CDR3 coding sequence is TGCGCCAGCAGCTTGATTATCGGGACTATGGGGGAGACCCAGTACTTC.

This chain uses TRBV7-9 with TRBJ2-1; D uncertain. This CDR3 is 13 amino acids long. The germline gives CDR1 SEHNR, CDR2 FQNEAQ (reference sequence). Trimming shortened V by 3 bases and J by 8 bases, and 11 bases separated the two germline ends. The CDR3 loop reads CASSFPRVDEQFF. In DNA form, the CDR3 reads TGTGCCAGCAGCTTTCCTCGGGTGGATGAGCAGTTCTTC.

This clonotype was found a few times. The J gene is TRBJ1-3, the V gene TRBV20-1; D not certain. Germline loops: CDR1 DFQATT, CDR2 SNEGSKA (reference sequence). The V and J ends lost 4 bases and 0 bases respectively, with 16 bases between them. The CDR3 extends over 16 amino acids. CDR3 sequence: CSAISLPRSSGNTIYF. The CDR3 bases are TGCAGTGCTATATCCCTTCCGCGTAGCTCTGGAAACACCATATATTTT.

The chain couples TRBV2 to TRBJ2-5, with 7 bases fitting TRBD1. Germline CDR1 reads SNHLY; CDR2 reads FYNNEI. CDR3 size: 20 residues. J was trimmed by 1 base and V by 0 bases; bases with no gene match: 17. The CDR3 DNA follows: TGTGCCAGCAGTGAAGCTCGCGTTTACAGGGGCCTTATCTCCCAAGAGACCCAGTACTTC. It specifies CASSEARVYRGLISQETQYF.

In its sample, this clonotype was seen a few times. CDR3 amino acids: CASSLEGRGPNGYTF. The CDR3 nucleotides are TGCGCCAGCAGCTTGGAAGGCAGGGGACCCAATGGCTACACCTTC. This chain connects TRBV5-1 to TRBJ1-2; D perhaps matches TRBD1 (6 bases). V gave up 0 bases and J gave up 6 bases, with 15 bases separating them. Per the germline V gene, CDR1 is SGHRS and CDR2 is YFSETQ. CDR3 length equals 15 residues.

The table lists this clonotype with a few counts. The V and J genes are TRBV4-1 and TRBJ2-1; D unclear. The V end was cut by 1 base, the J end by 8 bases, with 12 bases between. Germline values: CDR1 MGHRA, CDR2 YSYEKL. The CDR3 sequence is 14 residues long. In DNA, the CDR3 is TGCGCCAGCAGCCAAGGGCCTAATGGCGATGAGCAGTTCTTC. Its protein is CASSQGPNGDEQFF.

This clonotype occurred a few times. The chain is built from TRBV6-5 and TRBJ2-6; 8 bases line up with TRBD1. CDR1 is MNHEY, CDR2 SVGAGI, per germline. The CDR3 is made up of 17 amino acids. V shed 6 bases, J shed 1 base, and the junction held 8 bases outside the gene matches. The CDR3 loop reads CASSWTGLSSGANVLTF. For the CDR3, the DNA is TGTGCCAGCAGCTGGACAGGGTTGAGTTCTGGGGCCAACGTCCTGACTTTC.

The chain joins TRBV27 to TRBJ2-1; the D call may be TRBD1 or TRBD2 (6 bases each). V was clipped by 5 bases and J by 5 bases, with 16 bases between them. This CDR3 has 15 amino acids. Per the germline V gene, CDR1 is MNHEY and CDR2 is SMNVEV (reference sequence). The CDR3 nucleotides read TGTGCCAGCAGTCTAGGGGGGACGGCCCACAATGAGCAGTTCTTC. Amino acids: CASSLGGTAHNEQFF.